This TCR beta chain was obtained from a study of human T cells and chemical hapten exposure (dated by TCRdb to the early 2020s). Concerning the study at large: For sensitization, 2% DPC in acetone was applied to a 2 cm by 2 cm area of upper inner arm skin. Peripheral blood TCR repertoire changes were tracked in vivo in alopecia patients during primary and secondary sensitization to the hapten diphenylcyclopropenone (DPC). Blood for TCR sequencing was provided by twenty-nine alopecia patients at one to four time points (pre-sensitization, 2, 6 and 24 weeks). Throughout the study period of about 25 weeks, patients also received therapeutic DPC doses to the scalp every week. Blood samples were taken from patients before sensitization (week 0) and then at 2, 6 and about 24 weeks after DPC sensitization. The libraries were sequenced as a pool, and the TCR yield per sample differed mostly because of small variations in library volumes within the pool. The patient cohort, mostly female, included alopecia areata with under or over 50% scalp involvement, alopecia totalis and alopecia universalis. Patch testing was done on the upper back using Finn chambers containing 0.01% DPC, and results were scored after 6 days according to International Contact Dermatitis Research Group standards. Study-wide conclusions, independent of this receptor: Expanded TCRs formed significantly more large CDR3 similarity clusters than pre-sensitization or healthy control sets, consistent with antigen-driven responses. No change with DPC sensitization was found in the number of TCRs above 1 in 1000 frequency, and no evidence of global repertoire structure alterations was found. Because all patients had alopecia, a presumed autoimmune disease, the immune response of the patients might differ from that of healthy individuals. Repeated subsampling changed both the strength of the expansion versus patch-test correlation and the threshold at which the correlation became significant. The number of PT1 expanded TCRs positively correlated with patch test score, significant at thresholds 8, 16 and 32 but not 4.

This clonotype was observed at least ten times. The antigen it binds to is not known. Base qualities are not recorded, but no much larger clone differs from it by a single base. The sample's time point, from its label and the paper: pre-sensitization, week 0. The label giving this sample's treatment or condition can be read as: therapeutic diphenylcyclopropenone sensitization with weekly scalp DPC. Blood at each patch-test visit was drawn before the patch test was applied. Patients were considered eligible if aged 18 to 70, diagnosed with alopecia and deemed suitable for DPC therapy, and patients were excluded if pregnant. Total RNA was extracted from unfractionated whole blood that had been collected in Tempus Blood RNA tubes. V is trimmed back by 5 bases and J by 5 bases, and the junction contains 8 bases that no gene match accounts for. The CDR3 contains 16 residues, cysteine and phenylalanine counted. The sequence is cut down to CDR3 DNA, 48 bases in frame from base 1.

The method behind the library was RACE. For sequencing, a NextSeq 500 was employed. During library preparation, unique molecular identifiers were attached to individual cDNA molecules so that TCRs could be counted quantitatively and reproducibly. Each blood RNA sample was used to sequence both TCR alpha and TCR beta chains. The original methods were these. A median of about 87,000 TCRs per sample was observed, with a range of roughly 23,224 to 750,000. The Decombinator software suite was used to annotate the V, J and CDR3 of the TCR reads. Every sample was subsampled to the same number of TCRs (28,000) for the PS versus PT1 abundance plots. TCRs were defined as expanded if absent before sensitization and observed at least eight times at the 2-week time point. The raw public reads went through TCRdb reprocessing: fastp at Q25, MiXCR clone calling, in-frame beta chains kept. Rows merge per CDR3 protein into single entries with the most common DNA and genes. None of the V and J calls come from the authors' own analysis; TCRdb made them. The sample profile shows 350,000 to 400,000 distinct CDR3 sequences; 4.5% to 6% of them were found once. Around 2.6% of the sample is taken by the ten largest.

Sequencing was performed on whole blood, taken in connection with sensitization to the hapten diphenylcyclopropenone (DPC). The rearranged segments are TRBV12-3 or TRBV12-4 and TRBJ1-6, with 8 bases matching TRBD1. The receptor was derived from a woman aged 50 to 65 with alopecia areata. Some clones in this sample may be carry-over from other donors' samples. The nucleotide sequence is TGTGCCAGCAGTCTTGGAAAGGACAGGGATAATTCACCCCTCCACTTT. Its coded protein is CASSLGKDRDNSPLHF.